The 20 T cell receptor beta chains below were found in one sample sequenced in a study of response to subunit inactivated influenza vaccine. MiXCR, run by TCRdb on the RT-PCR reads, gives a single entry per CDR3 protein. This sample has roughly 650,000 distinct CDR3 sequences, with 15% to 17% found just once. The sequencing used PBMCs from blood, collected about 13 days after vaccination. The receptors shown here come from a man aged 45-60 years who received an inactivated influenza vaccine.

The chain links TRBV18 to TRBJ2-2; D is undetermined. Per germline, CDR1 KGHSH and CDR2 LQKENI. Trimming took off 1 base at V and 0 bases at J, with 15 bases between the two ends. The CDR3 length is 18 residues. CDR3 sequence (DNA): TGTGCCAGCTCACCACGGAAAGACCCTACTTCGAACACCGGGGAGCTGTTTTTT. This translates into CASSPRKDPTSNTGELFF.

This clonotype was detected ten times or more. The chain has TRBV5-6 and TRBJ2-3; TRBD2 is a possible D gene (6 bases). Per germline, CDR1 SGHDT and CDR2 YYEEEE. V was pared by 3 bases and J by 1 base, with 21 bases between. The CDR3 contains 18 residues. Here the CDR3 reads CASSYRWGVSSGTDTQYF. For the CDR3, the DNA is TGTGCCAGCAGCTATCGGTGGGGGGTGAGTTCCGGCACAGATACGCAGTATTTT.

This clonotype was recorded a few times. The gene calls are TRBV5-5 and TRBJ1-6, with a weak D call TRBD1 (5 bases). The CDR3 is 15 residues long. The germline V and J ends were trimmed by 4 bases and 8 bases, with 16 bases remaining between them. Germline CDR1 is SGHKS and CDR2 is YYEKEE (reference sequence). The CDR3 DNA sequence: TGTGCCAGCAGCGGGACCGGGACTCTTGATTCACCCCTCCACTTT. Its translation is CASSGTGTLDSPLHF.

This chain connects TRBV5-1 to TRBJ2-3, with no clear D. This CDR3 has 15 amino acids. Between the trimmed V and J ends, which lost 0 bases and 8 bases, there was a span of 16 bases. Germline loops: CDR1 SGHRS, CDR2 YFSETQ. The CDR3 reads CASSLVSSSLGTQYF. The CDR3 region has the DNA TGCGCCAGCAGCTTGGTGTCTTCCAGTTTGGGTACGCAGTATTTT.

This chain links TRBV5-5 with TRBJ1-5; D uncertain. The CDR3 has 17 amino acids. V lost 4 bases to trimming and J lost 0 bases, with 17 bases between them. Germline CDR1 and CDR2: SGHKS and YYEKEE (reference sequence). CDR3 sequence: CASSLRAFAYSNQPQHF. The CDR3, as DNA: TGTGCCAGCAGCCTACGGGCGTTCGCTTATAGCAATCAGCCCCAGCATTTT.

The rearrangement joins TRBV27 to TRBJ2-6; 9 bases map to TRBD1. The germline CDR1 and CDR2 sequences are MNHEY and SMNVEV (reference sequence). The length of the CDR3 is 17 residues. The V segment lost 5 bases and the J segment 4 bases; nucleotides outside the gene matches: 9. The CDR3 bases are TGTGCCAGCAGTCCACAGGGGGCTGCGGGCGGGGCCAACGTCCTGACTTTC. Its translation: CASSPQGAAGGANVLTF.

The chain's CDR3 is CASSQEGFSYNEQFF. Here the CDR3 DNA reads TGTGCCAGCAGCCAAGAGGGGTTCTCCTACAATGAGCAGTTCTTC. The V and J genes are TRBV3-1 and TRBJ2-1, with no clear D. The CDR3 spans 15 residues. The V gene's germline CDR1 is LGHDT and CDR2 YNNKEL (reference sequence). The V gene lost 0 bases and the J gene lost 0 bases, with 6 bases spanning the gap.

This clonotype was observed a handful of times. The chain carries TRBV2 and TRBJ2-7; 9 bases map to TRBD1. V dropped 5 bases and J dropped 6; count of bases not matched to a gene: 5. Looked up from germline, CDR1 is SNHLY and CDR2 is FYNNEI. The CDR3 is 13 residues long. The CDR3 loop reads CASSWDRAGEQYF. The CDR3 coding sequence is TGTGCCAGCAGTTGGGACAGGGCGGGCGAGCAGTACTTC. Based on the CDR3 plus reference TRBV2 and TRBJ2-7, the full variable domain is EPEVTQTPSHQVTQMGQEVILRCVPISNHLYFYWYRQILGQKVEFLVSFYNNEISEKSEIFDDQFSVERPDGSNFTLKIRSTKLEDSAMYFCASSWDRAGEQYFGPGTRLTVT.

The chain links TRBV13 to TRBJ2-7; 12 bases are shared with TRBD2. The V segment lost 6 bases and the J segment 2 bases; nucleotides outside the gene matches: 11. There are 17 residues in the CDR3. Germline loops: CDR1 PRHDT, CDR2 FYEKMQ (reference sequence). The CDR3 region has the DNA TGTGCCAGCAGTCGGACTAGCGGGATCGCAGACCCCTACGAGCAGTACTTC. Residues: CASSRTSGIADPYEQYF.

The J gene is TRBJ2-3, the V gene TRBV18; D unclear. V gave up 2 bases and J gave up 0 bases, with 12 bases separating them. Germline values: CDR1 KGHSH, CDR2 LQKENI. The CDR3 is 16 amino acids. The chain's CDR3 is CASSPTELLSTDTQYF. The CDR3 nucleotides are TGTGCCAGCTCACCAACGGAGCTATTAAGCACAGATACGCAGTATTTT.

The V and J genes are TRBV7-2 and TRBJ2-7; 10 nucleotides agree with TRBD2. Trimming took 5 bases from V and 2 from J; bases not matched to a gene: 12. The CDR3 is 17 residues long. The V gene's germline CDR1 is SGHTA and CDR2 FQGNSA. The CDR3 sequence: CASSRHNLAGVAYEQYF. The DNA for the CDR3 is TGTGCCAGCAGCCGGCATAACCTAGCGGGGGTGGCCTACGAGCAGTACTTC.

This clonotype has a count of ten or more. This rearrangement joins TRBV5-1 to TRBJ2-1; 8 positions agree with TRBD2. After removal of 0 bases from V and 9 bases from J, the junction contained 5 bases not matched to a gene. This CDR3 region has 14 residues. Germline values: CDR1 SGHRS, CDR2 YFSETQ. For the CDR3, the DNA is TGCGCCAGCAGCTTGGCATTAGCGGGACCTGAGCAGTTCTTC. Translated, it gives CASSLALAGPEQFF.

CDR3 sequence (DNA): TGCAGTGCTAGAGATCCTTCCTCTAGCACAGATACGCAGTATTTT. Protein product: CSARDPSSSTDTQYF. The rearrangement uses TRBV20-1 and TRBJ2-3; D remains unclear. This CDR3 comprises 15 residues. Trimming removed 0 bases from V and 0 bases from J, with 10 bases in between. Germline V CDR1 and CDR2: DFQATT, SNEGSKA (reference sequence).

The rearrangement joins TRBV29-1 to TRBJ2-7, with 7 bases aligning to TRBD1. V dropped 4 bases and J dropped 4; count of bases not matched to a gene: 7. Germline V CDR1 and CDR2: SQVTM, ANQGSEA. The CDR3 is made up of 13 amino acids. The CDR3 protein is CSVVPGTDYEQYF. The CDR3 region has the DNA TGCAGCGTTGTGCCCGGGACAGATTACGAGCAGTACTTC.

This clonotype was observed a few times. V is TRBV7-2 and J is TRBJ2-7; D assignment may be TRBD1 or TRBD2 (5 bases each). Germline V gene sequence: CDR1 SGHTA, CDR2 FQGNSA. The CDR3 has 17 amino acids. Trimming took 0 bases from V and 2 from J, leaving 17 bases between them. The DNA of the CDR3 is TGTGCCAGCAGCTTAGCCCGGGGACGGACTCGTACCTACGAGCAGTACTTC. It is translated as CASSLARGRTRTYEQYF.

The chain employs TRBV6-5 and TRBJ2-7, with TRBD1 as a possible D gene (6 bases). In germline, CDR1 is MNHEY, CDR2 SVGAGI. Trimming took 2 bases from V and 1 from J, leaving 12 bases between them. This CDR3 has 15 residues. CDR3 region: CASSYGAGVSYEQYF. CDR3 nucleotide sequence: TGTGCCAGCAGTTACGGGGCAGGGGTTTCCTACGAGCAGTACTTC.

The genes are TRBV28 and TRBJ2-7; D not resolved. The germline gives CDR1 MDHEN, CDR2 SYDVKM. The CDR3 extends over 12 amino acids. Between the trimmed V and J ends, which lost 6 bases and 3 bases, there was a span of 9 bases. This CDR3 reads CASRTANYEQYF. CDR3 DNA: TGTGCCAGCAGAACAGCTAACTACGAGCAGTACTTC.

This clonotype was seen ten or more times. CDR3 bases: TGCAGCGTTGGTGATACCGGGGAGCTGTTTTTT. It codes for CSVGDTGELFF. The chain combines TRBV29-1 with TRBJ2-2, with D unclear. CDR1 and CDR2 (germline): SQVTM, ANQGSEA. V dropped 4 bases and J dropped 5 bases, with 5 bases sitting between them. The CDR3 totals 11 residues.

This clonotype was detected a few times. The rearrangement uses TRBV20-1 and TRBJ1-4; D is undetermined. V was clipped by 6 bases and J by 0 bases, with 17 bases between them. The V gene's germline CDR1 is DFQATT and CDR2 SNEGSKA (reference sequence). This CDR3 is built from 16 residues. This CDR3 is CSAPVPPDATNEKLFF. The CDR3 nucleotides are TGCAGTGCCCCTGTCCCCCCGGATGCAACTAATGAAAAACTGTTTTTT.

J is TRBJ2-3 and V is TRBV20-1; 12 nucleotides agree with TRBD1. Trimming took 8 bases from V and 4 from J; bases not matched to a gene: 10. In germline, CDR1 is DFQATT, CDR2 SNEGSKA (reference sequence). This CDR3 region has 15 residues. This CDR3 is CSPWGQGAEADTQYF. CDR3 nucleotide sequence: TGCAGTCCGTGGGGACAGGGGGCAGAGGCAGATACGCAGTATTTT.